The clone carrying this TCR beta chain was picked up a small number of times. The antigen remains undetermined. This sample stems from a study of blood T cells in healthy people across ages. Study-level findings and limits: The authors considered diversity estimates from one million T cells to be underestimates.

The CDR3 loop spans 14 amino acids. Between the trimmed V and J ends, which lost 2 bases and 6 bases, there was a span of 11 bases. Germline CDR1 reads SGHTA; CDR2 reads FQGNSA. The authors ran a second PCR of about 6 to 11 cycles using a sample-barcoded 5' primer and a J-beta primer mix. No fewer than 3 million CDR3-containing paired-end reads came from each sample. TCRdb passed the 5' RACE reads through MiXCR, listing each CDR3 protein once. In the table there are around 1,000,000 distinct CDR3 sequences, approximately 25% of which are singletons. This sample was also put to use in a study of T cells of mothers and their children. That study reports: Inherited differences only slightly affect thymic shaping of TCR recombination output. Versus unrelated pairs, overlap was slightly higher in related mother-child pairs, without reaching significance.

This rearrangement joins TRBV7-2 to TRBJ2-1, with D perhaps TRBD2 (5 bases). This TCR was sampled from a girl aged 2 to 9 in good health. Sequencing input: blood. As DNA, the CDR3 is TGTGCCAGCAGCTTAACTAGATTACGCAATGAGCAGTTCTTC. It yields the protein CASSLTRLRNEQFF.